These T cell receptor beta chains were read from a single sample in a study of T-cell reconstitution after alpha-beta-depleted transplantation in children. Using its own MiXCR run on the PCR reads, TCRdb lists one record per CDR3 protein. The data hold just over 350,000 distinct CDR3 sequences, with roughly 15% observed a single time. The sequencing used PBMCs, collected from the stem cell graft. The receptors derive from a human donor who donated a stem cell graft to a child with Fanconi anemia. Each CDR3 is given with its conserved first and last residue.

v_call,cdr3_aa
TRBV4-2,CASSQGQGRTEAFF
TRBV2,CAFCHPRRQGGSGNTIYF
TRBV5-1,CASRSGILQSNYGYTF
TRBV25-1,CASSVRTGDEQFF
TRBV6-2/TRBV6-3,CASTLLGDRQETQYF
TRBV18,CASSRDRLEYQPQHF
TRBV6-2/TRBV6-3,CASSYSKGQGIGFSEQFF
TRBV5-6,CASSLGQGETGYTF
TRBV12-3/TRBV12-4,CASRTESTNYGYTF
TRBV29-1,CSVGQAHEQYF
TRBV11-2,CASSLVGEGEQFF
TRBV5-1,CASSLGGMLETQYF
TRBV18,CASSLANRGGNTIYF
TRBV19,CASDGGGISYNEQFF
TRBV3-1,CASSPTLLPGHSYNEQFF
TRBV20-1,CSARDKDLNTEAFF
TRBV5-5,CASSPGRGHTEAFF
TRBV5-5,CASSLKPGQGRYTF
TRBV5-1,CASSLGLTDQGGNAEAFF
TRBV5-1,CASSLALAGSTDTQYF
TRBV11-2,CASSWGMDTQYF
TRBV11-2,CASSSPGLAGGAGELFF
TRBV20-1,CSARDGRGDGYTF